This T cell receptor (beta chain) appears in the sequencing data of a study of blood T cell repertoires in COVID-19. What the recovered Cohort 3 donors had was two negative PCRs, clearance, or symptom resolution. Some clones are missing from TCRdb's copy, which holds only in-frame ones; the method was immunoSEQ multiplex PCR. The table has approximately 490,000 clones, roughly nine tenths seen once. Germline V CDR1 and CDR2: SGHVS, FQNEAQ. V lost 5 bases and J 1 base, leaving 8 bases between the germline ends. The length of the CDR3 is 13 residues. Sequencing was done on a sample of PBMCs or T cells enriched from blood (not recorded which). The receptor comes from a woman aged 18-30 years who had recovered from COVID-19. The chain is built from TRBV7-8 and TRBJ2-5; perhaps TRBD1 as D (6 bases). CDR3 nucleotide sequence: TGTGCCAGCAGCCTGGACAGCCAAGAGACCCAGTACTTC. Its translation is CASSLDSQETQYF.